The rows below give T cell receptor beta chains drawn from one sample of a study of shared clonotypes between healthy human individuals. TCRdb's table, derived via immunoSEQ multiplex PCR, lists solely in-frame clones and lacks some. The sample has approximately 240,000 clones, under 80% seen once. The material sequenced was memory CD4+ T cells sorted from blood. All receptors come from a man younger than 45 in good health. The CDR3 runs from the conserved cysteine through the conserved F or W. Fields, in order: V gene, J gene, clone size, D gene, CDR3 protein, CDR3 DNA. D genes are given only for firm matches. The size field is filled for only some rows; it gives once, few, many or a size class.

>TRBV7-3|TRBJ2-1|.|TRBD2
CASSWGLAGGYNEQFF
TGTGCCAGCAGCTGGGGACTAGCGGGAGGCTACAATGAGCAGTTCTTC
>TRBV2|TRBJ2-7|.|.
CASSEFSGSYEQYF
TGTGCCAGCAGTGAGTTTTCGGGAAGTTACGAGCAGTACTTC
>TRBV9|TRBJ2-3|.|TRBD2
CASSVVPGGDTQYF
TGTGCCAGCAGCGTAGTTCCGGGGGGGGATACGCAGTATTTT
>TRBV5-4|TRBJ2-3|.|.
CASSLVQDTDTQYF
TGTGCCAGCAGCTTGGTGCAGGACACAGATACGCAGTATTTT
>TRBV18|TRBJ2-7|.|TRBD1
CASSHRDRGYEQYF
TGTGCCAGCTCACACCGGGACAGGGGGTACGAGCAGTACTTC
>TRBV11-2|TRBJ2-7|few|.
CASSHRDSYEQYF
TGTGCCAGCAGCCATCGGGACTCCTACGAGCAGTACTTC
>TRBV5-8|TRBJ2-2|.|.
CASSPGTSPNTGELFF
TGTGCCAGCAGCCCCGGGACCTCACCGAACACCGGGGAGCTGTTTTTT
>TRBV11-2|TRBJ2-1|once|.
CASSLGGSYNEQFF
TGTGCCAGCAGCTTGGGGGGCTCCTACAATGAGCAGTTCTTC
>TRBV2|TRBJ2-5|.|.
CASSDDYQETQYF
TGTGCCAGCAGTGATGACTACCAAGAGACCCAGTACTTC
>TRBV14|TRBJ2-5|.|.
CASSKGRKETQYF
TGTGCCAGCTCTAAGGGACGGAAAGAGACCCAGTACTTC
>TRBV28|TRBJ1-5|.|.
CASSFLGNQPQHF
TGTGCCAGCAGTTTTTTGGGGAATCAGCCCCAGCATTTT
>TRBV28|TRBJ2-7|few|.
CASSLPQGYEQYF
TGTGCCAGCAGCCTGCCCCAGGGTTACGAGCAGTACTTC
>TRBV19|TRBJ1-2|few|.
CASSIFRAKGGYTF
TGTGCCAGTAGTATATTCAGGGCTAAAGGTGGCTACACCTTC
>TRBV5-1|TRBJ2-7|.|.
CASSLRGGEQYF
TGCGCCAGCAGCTTGAGAGGGGGCGAGCAGTACTTC
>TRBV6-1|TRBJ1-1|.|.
CASIYTMGINTEAFF
TGTGCCAGCATCTACACAATGGGGATAAACACTGAAGCTTTCTTT
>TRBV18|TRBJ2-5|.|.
CASQDGLFETQYF
TGTGCCAGCCAAGACGGTTTATTCGAGACCCAGTACTTC
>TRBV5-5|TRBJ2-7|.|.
CASNPGAHSYEQYF
TGTGCCAGCAACCCGGGAGCCCACTCCTACGAGCAGTACTTC
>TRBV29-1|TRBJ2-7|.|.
CSVFVGVYEQYF
TGCAGCGTTTTCGTGGGAGTCTACGAGCAGTACTTC
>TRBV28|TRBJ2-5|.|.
CASSLLRTVGFGSRIQETQYF
TGTGCCAGCAGTTTGCTGAGAACAGTCGGTTTCGGGAGCCGGATTCAAGAGACCCAGTACTTC
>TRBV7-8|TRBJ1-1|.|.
CASSRRPSGAEAFF
TGTGCCAGCAGCCGCAGGCCCTCGGGCGCTGAAGCTTTCTTT
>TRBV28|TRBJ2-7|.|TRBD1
CASTSSPGQVGYEQYF
TGTGCCAGCACATCAAGCCCGGGACAGGTAGGCTACGAGCAGTACTTC
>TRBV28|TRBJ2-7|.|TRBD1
CASSFISTITGTGLYEQYF
TGTGCCAGCAGTTTTATCTCAACCATAACCGGGACAGGGTTATACGAGCAGTACTTC
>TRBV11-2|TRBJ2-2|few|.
CASVPGWAGELFF
TGTGCCAGCGTACCAGGTTGGGCCGGGGAGCTGTTTTTT
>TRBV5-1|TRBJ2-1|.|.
CASSLSMSRGDEQFF
TGCGCCAGCAGCTTGAGTATGTCGCGGGGCGATGAGCAGTTCTTC
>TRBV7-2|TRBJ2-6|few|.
CASSFVSTGANVLTF
TGTGCCAGCAGTTTCGTATCTACTGGGGCCAACGTCCTGACTTTC
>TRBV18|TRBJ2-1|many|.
CASSPAGRINEQFF
TGTGCCAGCTCACCGGCGGGAAGGATCAATGAGCAGTTCTTC
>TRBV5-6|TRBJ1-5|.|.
CASSNGARGEQPQHF
TGTGCCAGCAGCAACGGAGCCAGGGGTGAACAGCCCCAGCATTTT
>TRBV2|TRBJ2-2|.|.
CASSPRPRNTGELFF
TGTGCCAGCAGTCCTCGGCCTCGGAACACCGGGGAGCTGTTTTTT
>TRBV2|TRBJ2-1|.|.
CASSHRSSLNNEQFF
TGTGCCAGCAGTCACAGGTCGTCATTAAACAATGAGCAGTTCTTC
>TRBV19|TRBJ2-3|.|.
CASSHNEVSQYF
TGTGCCAGTAGTCACAATGAGGTGTCGCAGTATTTT
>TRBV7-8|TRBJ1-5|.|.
CASSWDSNQPQHF
TGTGCCAGCAGCTGGGACAGCAATCAGCCCCAGCATTTT
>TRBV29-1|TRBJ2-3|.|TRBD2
CSVDPTSGSSTDTQYF
TGCAGCGTTGACCCAACTAGCGGTTCTAGCACAGATACGCAGTATTTT
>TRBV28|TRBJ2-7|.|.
CASSLRGSRSYEQYF
TGTGCCAGCAGTTTAAGAGGGAGTCGGTCCTACGAGCAGTACTTC
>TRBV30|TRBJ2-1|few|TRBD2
CAWGLASEQFF
TGTGCCTGGGGACTAGCGTCTGAGCAGTTCTTC
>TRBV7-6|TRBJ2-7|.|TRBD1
CASSLSGTGAYEQYF
TGTGCCAGCAGCTTGTCCGGGACAGGGGCCTACGAGCAGTACTTC
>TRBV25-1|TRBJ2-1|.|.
CASRGVGEQFF
TGTGCCAGCAGGGGGGTGGGTGAGCAGTTCTTC
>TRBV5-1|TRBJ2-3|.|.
CASSLEGSSTDTQYF
TGCGCCAGCAGCTTGGAGGGGTCTAGCACAGATACGCAGTATTTT
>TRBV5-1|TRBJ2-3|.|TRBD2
CASSPFGSGNPDTQYF
TGCGCCAGCAGCCCCTTCGGTAGCGGGAACCCAGATACGCAGTATTTT
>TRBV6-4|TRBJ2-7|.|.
CASSAVGGGSYEQYF
TGTGCCAGCAGTGCCGTCGGAGGGGGGTCCTACGAGCAGTACTTC
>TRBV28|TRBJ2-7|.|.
CASSPPGPKAYEQYF
TGTGCCAGCAGCCCTCCGGGACCAAAAGCCTACGAGCAGTACTTC
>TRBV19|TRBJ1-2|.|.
CASSIRGGFGYTF
TGTGCCAGTAGTATACGGGGGGGCTTTGGCTACACCTTC
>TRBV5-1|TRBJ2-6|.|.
CASRGADSGANVLTF
TGCGCCAGCCGGGGGGCCGACTCTGGGGCCAACGTCCTGACTTTC
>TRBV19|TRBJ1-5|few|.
CASSVDRNQPQHF
TGTGCCAGTAGTGTGGACAGAAATCAGCCCCAGCATTTT
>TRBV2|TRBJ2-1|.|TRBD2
CASSMTSGRDNEQFF
TGTGCCAGCAGTATGACTAGCGGGAGGGACAATGAGCAGTTCTTC
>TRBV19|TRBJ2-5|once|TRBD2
CASSIDGRGETQYF
TGTGCCAGTAGTATAGACGGGAGGGGGGAGACCCAGTACTTC
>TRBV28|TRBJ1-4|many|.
CASSHSPGGKLFF
TGTGCCAGCAGCCACTCCCCCGGCGGAAAACTGTTTTTT
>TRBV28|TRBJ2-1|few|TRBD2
CASSFLSGSGNEQFF
TGTGCCAGCAGTTTTCTTAGCGGGAGTGGTAATGAGCAGTTCTTC
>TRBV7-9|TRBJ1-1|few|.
CASSLNLRVGDEAFF
TGTGCCAGCAGCTTAAACCTCAGGGTCGGGGACGAAGCTTTCTTT
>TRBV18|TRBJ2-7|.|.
CASSPTQGTSYEQYF
TGTGCCAGCTCACCGACACAGGGGACTTCCTACGAGCAGTACTTC
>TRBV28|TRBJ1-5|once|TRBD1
CASRRDRGRPNQPQHF
TGTGCCAGCAGGAGGGACAGGGGGCGCCCCAATCAGCCCCAGCATTTT